This T cell receptor (beta chain) was sequenced for a study of blood T cell repertoires in COVID-19. This CDR3 is 17 amino acids long. CDR1 and CDR2 (germline): KGHSH, LQKENI. The V and J ends lost 0 bases and 1 base respectively, with 14 bases between them. Profiling relied on immunoSEQ multiplex PCR, and the TCRdb table lists in-frame clones only, not all of them. Of about 220,000 clones in the sample, around 89% are singletons; the top ten hold approximately 2.5%. This study enrolled people aged about 18 to 100 from about two dozen US geographic areas. In assigning cohorts, the study relied on participant-reported clinical history.

This chain links TRBV18 with TRBJ2-3; TRBD2 might be the D (5 bases). The sample taken for sequencing was PBMCs or T cells enriched from blood (not recorded which). This sequence was found in a woman aged 40 to 55 with acute COVID-19. The CDR3 loop is CASSPPIVGVGTDTQYF. The CDR3 nucleotides are TGTGCCAGCTCACCACCGATAGTGGGAGTGGGCACAGATACGCAGTATTTT.